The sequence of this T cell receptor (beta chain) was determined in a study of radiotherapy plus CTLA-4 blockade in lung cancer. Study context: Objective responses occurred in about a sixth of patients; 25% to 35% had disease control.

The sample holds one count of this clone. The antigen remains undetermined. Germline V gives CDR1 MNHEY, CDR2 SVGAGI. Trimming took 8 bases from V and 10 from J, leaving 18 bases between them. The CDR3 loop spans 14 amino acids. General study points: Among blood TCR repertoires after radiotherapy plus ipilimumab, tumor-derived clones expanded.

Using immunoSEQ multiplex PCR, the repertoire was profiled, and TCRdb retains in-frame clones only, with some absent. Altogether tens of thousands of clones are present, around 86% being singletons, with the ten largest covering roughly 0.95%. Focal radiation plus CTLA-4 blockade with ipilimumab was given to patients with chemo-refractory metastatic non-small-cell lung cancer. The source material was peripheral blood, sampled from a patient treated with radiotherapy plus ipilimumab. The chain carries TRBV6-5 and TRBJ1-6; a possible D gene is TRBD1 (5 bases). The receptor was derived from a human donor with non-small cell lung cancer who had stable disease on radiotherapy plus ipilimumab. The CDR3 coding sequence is TGTGCCAGCGTGGGGGAGGGCTTACGATCACCCCTCCACTTT. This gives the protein CASVGEGLRSPLHF.